The 9 T cell receptor beta chains given below trace back to one sample, sequenced in a study of T cells in Graves' hyperthyroidism and ophthalmopathy. TCR beta CDR3 regions were amplified from RNA transcripts. With the HTBI primer set, the TCR CDR3 went through a first round of RT-PCR. MiXCR was run by TCRdb on the multiplex PCR reads, yielding one entry per CDR3 protein. The table has approximately 600,000 distinct CDR3 sequences, roughly 20% seen once. The sample consisted of blood. The receptors derive from a man aged 30 to 39 with Graves' ophthalmopathy.

This clonotype has more than one count but fewer than ten. The CDR3 bases are TGTGCCAGCAGCTCTAGACAGGGCCCTCAGCCCCAGCATTTT. It is translated as CASSSRQGPQPQHF. The V and J genes are TRBV7-2 and TRBJ1-5, with 7 bases fitting TRBD1. The germline V gene has CDR1 SGHTA and CDR2 FQGNSA. This CDR3 contains 14 residues. Trimming cost V 4 bases and J 6 bases; bases outside gene matches: 6.

This clonotype was observed many times. This rearrangement joins TRBV30 to TRBJ1-3; D is ambiguous. CDR1 and CDR2 (germline): GTSNPN, SVGIG (reference sequence). The CDR3 runs to 13 residues. V lost 1 base and J 0 bases, leaving 4 bases between the germline ends. The CDR3 loop reads CAWSAVSGNTIYF. CDR3 nucleotides: TGTGCCTGGAGTGCTGTCTCTGGAAACACCATATATTTT. Supplemented by reference TRBV30 and TRBJ1-3, the full variable domain reads SQTIHQWPATLVQPVGSPLSLECTVEGTSNPNLYWYRQAAGRGLQLLFYSVGIGQISSEVPQNLSASRPQDRQFILSSKKLLLSDSGFYLCAWSAVSGNTIYFGEGSWLTVV.

This clonotype has ten or more counts. The V gene is TRBV30, the J gene TRBJ2-1; D gene uncertain. Germline V gene lookup returns CDR1 GTSNPN and CDR2 SVGIG (reference sequence). The CDR3 is 12 residues long. V gave up 1 base and J gave up 10 bases, with 11 bases separating them. The CDR3 protein is CAWSEAGNEQFF. In nucleotides, the CDR3 is TGTGCCTGGAGTGAGGCCGGAAACGAGCAGTTCTTC. Full variable domain (rest looked up from reference TRBV30 and TRBJ2-1): SQTIHQWPATLVQPVGSPLSLECTVEGTSNPNLYWYRQAAGRGLQLLFYSVGIGQISSEVPQNLSASRPQDRQFILSSKKLLLSDSGFYLCAWSEAGNEQFFGPGTRLTVL.

This clonotype showed up just a few times. The chain links TRBV20-1 to TRBJ1-3, with TRBD1 identical over 7 bases. CDR1 is DFQATT and CDR2 is SNEGSKA in the germline V gene (reference sequence). The CDR3 totals 13 residues. The V segment lost 5 bases and the J segment 4 bases; nucleotides outside the gene matches: 5. Written as DNA, the CDR3 is TGCAGTGCTGCTGGACAGGCAGGAAACACCATATATTTT. This encodes CSAAGQAGNTIYF.

This clonotype was seen more than once but under ten times. The V and J genes are TRBV6-1 and TRBJ2-7, with TRBD2 matching 14 bases. Trimming cost V 5 bases and J 2 bases; bases outside gene matches: 8. The CDR3 loop spans 17 amino acids. CDR1 MNHNS and CDR2 SASEGT come from the germline V gene. The chain's CDR3 is CASSPGLAGEPTYEQYF. The CDR3 DNA reads as TGTGCCAGCAGTCCGGGACTAGCGGGAGAACCAACCTACGAGCAGTACTTC.

This clonotype was observed a few times. The CDR3 bases are TGTGCCTGGAGTGTACTAGGGCTAAGCAATCAGCCCCAGCATTTT. Residues: CAWSVLGLSNQPQHF. The genes are TRBV30 and TRBJ1-5; unclear D gene. V lost 0 bases and J 1 base, leaving 10 bases between the germline ends. The CDR3 has 15 amino acids. Per the germline V gene, CDR1 is GTSNPN and CDR2 is SVGIG (reference sequence).

This clonotype appeared a few times. The chain's CDR3 is CASSYLPQGARETQYF. The CDR3 DNA reads as TGTGCCAGCAGTTACTTACCGCAGGGGGCGCGGGAGACCCAGTACTTC. The chain carries TRBV6-2 or TRBV6-3 and TRBJ2-5; 8 bases align to TRBD1. The V gene end was trimmed by 1 base and the J gene end by 5 bases; junction bases not matched to a gene: 9. This CDR3 spans 16 amino acids. Per germline, CDR1 MNHEY and CDR2 SVGEGT.

The CDR3 loop is CASSDGYNEQFF. The CDR3 DNA follows: TGTGCCAGCAGCGACGGATACAATGAGCAGTTCTTC. The rearrangement joins TRBV7-3 to TRBJ2-1; D not certain. Trimming took 5 bases from V and 4 from J, leaving 6 bases between them. The CDR3 totals 12 residues. Germline V gives CDR1 SGHTA, CDR2 FQGTGA.

This clonotype was observed a few times. The CDR3 nucleotides are TGTGCCAGCAGTTCTCTGACAGGTGGGAGCTCTGGGGCCAACGTCCTGACTTTC. Its protein product is CASSSLTGGSSGANVLTF. The chain joins TRBV6-1 to TRBJ2-6; D is possibly TRBD1 (6 bases). V was pared by 5 bases and J by 0 bases, with 17 bases between. This CDR3 contains 18 residues. Germline CDR1 and CDR2: MNHNS and SASEGT.